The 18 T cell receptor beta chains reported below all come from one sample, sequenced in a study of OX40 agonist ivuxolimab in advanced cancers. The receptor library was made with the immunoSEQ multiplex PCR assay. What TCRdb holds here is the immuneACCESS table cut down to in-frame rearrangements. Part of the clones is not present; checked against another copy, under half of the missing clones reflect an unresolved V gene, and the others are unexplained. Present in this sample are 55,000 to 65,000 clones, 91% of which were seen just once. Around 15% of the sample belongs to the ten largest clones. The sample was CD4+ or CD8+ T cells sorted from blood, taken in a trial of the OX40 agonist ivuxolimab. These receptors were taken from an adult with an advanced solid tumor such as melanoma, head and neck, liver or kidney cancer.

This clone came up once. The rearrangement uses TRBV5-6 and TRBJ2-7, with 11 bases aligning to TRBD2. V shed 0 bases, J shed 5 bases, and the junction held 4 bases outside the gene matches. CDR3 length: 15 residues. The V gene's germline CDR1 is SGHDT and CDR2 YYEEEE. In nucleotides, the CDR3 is TGTGCCAGCAGCTTGGGACTAGCGGGACGGAACGAGCAGTACTTC. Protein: CASSLGLAGRNEQYF.

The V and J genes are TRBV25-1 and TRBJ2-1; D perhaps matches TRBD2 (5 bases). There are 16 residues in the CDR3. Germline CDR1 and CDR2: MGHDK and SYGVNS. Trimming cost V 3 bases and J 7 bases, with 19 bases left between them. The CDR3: CASSDAGGLIANEQFF. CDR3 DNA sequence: TGTGCCAGCAGTGATGCGGGCGGCCTCATCGCAAATGAGCAGTTCTTC.

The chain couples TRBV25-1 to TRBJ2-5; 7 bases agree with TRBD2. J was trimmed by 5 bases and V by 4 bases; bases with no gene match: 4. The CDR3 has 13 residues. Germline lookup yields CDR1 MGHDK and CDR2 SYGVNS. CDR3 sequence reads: CASSGAGRETQYF. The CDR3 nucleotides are TGTGCCAGCAGTGGAGCGGGACGGGAGACCCAGTACTTC. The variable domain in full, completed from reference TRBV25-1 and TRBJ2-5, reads EADIYQTPRYLVIGTGKKITLECSQTMGHDKMYWYQQDPGMELHLIHYSYGVNSTEKGDLSSESTVSRIRTEHFPLTLESARPSHTSQYLCASSGAGRETQYFGPGTRLLVL.

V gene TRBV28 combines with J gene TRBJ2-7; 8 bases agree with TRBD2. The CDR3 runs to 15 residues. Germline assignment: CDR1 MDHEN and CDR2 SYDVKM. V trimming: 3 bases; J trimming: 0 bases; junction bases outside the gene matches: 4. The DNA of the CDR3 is TGTGCCAGCAGTTTTTTGAGCGGGAGCTCCTACGAGCAGTACTTC. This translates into CASSFLSGSSYEQYF.

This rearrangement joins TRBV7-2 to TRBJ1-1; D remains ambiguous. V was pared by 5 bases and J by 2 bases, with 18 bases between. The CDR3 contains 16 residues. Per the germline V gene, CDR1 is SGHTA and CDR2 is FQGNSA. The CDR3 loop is CASSRRQSGENTEAFF. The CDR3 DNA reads TGTGCCAGCAGCCGACGTCAGTCAGGAGAAAACACTGAAGCTTTCTTT.

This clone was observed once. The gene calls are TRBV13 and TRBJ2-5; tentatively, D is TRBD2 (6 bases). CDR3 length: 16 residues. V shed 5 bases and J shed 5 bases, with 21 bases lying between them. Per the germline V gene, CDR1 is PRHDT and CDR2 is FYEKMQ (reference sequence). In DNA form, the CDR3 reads TGTGCCAGCAGCCAGATGGGAGGTACCCAAGGGGAGACCCAGTACTTC. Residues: CASSQMGGTQGETQYF.

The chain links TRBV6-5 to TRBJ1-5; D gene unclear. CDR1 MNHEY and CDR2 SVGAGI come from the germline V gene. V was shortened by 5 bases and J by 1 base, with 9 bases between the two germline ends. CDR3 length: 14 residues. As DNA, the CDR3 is TGTGCCAGCAGTCTAGGAGGGAGCAATCAGCCCCAGCATTTT. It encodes CASSLGGSNQPQHF.

The CDR3 nucleotides read TGCGCCAGCAGCCAAGCCGCTAGCTCCTACAATGAGCAGTTCTTC. This gives the protein CASSQAASSYNEQFF. The chain uses TRBV4-3 and TRBJ2-1; no reliable D call. Germline-derived CDR1 and CDR2 are LGHNA and YSLEER. Trimming took 1 base from V and 0 from J, leaving 7 bases between them. This CDR3 has 15 amino acids.

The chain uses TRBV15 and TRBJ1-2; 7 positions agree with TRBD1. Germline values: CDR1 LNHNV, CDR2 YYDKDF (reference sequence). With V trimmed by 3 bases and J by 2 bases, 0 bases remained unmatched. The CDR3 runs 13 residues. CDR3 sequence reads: CATSRTGNYGYTF. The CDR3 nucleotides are TGTGCCACCAGCAGGACAGGGAACTATGGCTACACCTTC. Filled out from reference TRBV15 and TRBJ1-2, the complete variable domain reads DAMVIQNPRYQVTQFGKPVTLSCSQTLNHNVMYWYQQKSSQAPKLLFHYYDKDFNNEADTPDNFQSRRPNTSFCFLDIRSPGLGDTAMYLCATSRTGNYGYTFGSGTRLTVV.

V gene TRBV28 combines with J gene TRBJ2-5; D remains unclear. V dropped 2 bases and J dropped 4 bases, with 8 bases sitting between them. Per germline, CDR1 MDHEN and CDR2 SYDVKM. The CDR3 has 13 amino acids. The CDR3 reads CASSLNGRETQYF. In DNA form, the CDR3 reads TGTGCCAGCAGTTTAAATGGGCGAGAGACCCAGTACTTC.

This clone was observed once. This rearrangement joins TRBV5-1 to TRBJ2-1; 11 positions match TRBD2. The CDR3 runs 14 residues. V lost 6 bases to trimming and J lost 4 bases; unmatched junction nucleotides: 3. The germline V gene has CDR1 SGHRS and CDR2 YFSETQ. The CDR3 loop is CASTLAGGYNEQFF. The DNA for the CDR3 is TGCGCCAGCACCCTAGCGGGAGGTTACAATGAGCAGTTCTTC.

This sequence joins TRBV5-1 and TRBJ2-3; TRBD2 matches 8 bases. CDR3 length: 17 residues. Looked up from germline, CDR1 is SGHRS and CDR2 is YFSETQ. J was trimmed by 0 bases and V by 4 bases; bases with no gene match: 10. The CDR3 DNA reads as TGCGCCAGCAGCCCCCTAGCGGGTTCCCCTAGCACAGATACGCAGTATTTT. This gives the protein CASSPLAGSPSTDTQYF.

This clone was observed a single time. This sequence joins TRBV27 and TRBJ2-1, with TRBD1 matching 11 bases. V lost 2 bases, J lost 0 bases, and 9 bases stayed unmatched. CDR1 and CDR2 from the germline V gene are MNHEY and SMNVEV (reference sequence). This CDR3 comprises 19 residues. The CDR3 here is CASSLDGQGAAASYNEQFF. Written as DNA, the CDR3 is TGTGCCAGCAGTTTAGATGGACAGGGGGCAGCTGCCTCCTACAATGAGCAGTTCTTC.

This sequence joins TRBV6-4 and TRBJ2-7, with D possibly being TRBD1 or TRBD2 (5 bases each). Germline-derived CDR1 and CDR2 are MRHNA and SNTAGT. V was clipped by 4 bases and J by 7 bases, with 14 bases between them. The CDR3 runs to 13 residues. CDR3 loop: CASSGQPPGEQYF. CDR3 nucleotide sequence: TGTGCCAGCAGTGGACAGCCCCCGGGGGAGCAGTACTTC.

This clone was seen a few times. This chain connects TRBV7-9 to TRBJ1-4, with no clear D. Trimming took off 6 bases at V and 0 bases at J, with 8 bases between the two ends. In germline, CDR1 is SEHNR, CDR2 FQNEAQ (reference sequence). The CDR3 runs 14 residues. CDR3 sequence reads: CASSVSATNEKLFF. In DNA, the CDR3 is TGTGCCAGCAGTGTCAGTGCAACTAATGAAAAACTGTTTTTT.

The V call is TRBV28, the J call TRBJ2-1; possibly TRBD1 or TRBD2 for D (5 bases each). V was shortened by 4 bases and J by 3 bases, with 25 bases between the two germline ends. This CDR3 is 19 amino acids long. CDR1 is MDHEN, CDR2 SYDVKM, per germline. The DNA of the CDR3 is TGTGCCAGCAGTTCCATACGGCCCTCTCGGGGCCGGGGCTACAATGAGCAGTTCTTC. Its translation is CASSSIRPSRGRGYNEQFF. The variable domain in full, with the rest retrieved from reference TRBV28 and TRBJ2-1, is DVKVTQSSRYLVKRTGEKVFLECVQDMDHENMFWYRQDPGLGLRLIYFSYDVKMKEKGDIPEGYSVSREKKERFSLILESASTNQTSMYLCASSSIRPSRGRGYNEQFFGPGTRLTVL.

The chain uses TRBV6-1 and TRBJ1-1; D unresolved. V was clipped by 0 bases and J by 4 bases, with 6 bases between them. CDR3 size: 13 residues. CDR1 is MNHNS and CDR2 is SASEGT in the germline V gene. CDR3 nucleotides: TGTGCCAGCAGTGAAGCGCGAGGCACTGAAGCTTTCTTT. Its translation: CASSEARGTEAFF.

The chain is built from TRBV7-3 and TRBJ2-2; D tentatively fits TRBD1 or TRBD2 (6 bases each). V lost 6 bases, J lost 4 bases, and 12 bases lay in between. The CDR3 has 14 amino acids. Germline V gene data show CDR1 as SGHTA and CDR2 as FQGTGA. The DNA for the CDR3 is TGTGCCAGCAGAATCGGGGGCGGCACCGGGGAGCTGTTTTTT. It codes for CASRIGGGTGELFF. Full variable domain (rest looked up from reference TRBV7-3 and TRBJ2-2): GAGVSQTPSNKVTEKGKYVELRCDPISGHTALYWYRQSLGQGPEFLIYFQGTGAADDSGLPNDRFFAVRPEGSVSTLKIQRTERGDSAVYLCASRIGGGTGELFFGEGSRLTVL.